These T cell receptor beta chains were read from a single sample in a study of TIL therapy for anti-PD-1-resistant metastatic lung cancer. Profiling relied on immunoSEQ multiplex PCR, and the TCRdb table lists in-frame clones only, not all of them. The sample has around 55,000 clones, more than 80% seen once. The sample consisted of blood, taken at baseline. The receptor source for this set is a person aged 25-85 years with non-small cell lung cancer. The CDR3 runs from the conserved cysteine through the conserved F or W. The D gene is left open where the match is weak. Size is omitted from some rows. Given values are once, few, many or a class for expanded clones.

>NA|TRBJ1-2|TRBV14|NA
TGTGCCAGCAGCCAAGGTTGGGGGGGCTACACCTTC
CASSQGWGGYTF
>TRBD2|TRBJ2-7|TRBV28|NA
TGTGCCAGCAGTTTAGGCGGGACTAGCGGGAACTACGAGCAGTACTTC
CASSLGGTSGNYEQYF
>NA|TRBJ1-5|TRBV19|NA
TGTGCCAGTAGTACCTACAGGGAGCTATATAGCAATCAGCCCCAGCATTTT
CASSTYRELYSNQPQHF
>TRBD2|TRBJ2-7|TRBV5-1|NA
TGCGCCAGCAGCTACCTAGCGGGGGCCTCTAGCTCCTACGAGCAGTACTTC
CASSYLAGASSSYEQYF
>NA|TRBJ1-1|TRBV24-1|NA
TGTGCCACCAGTGCCGCCGGGGGTTATGGGGCTTTCTTT
CATSAAGGYGAFF
>NA|TRBJ1-2|TRBV7-9|NA
TGTGCCAGCAGCTTAGGAGGGGACTATGGCTACACCTTC
CASSLGGDYGYTF
>NA|TRBJ1-3|TRBV15|NA
TGTGCCACCAGCGCCCCGGGCTCTGGAAACACCATATATTTT
CATSAPGSGNTIYF
>NA|TRBJ1-4|TRBV2|NA
TGTGCCAGCAGTGATGAGGAGGGAGAAAAACTGTTTTTT
CASSDEEGEKLFF
>NA|TRBJ2-2|TRBV9|NA
TGTGCCAGCAGCACCCTGAACACTGCCGGGGAGCTGTTTTTT
CASSTLNTAGELFF
>NA|TRBJ2-3|TRBV3-1/TRBV3-2|NA
TGTGCCAGCAGCCAAGTTGGAACAGATACGCAGTATTTT
CASSQVGTDTQYF
>NA|TRBJ1-5|TRBV7-2|NA
TGTGCCAGCGGACCGGACGTCAATCAGCCCCAGCATTTT
CASGPDVNQPQHF
>TRBD2|TRBJ2-7|TRBV9|NA
TGTGCCAGCAGCCTCGGGGGAGGGTTTTACGAGCAGTACTTC
CASSLGGGFYEQYF
>TRBD1|TRBJ2-3|TRBV4-2|NA
TGTGCCAGCAGCCCCTCAGTAGGGGGCTCGGATACGCAGTATTTT
CASSPSVGGSDTQYF
>NA|TRBJ2-3|TRBV28|few
TGTGCCAGCAGTTTATCCGGCGCAGATACGCAGTATTTT
CASSLSGADTQYF
>NA|TRBJ2-7|TRBV7-9|NA
TGTGCCAGCGTACCCCTAGGGTACCACGAGCAGTACTTC
CASVPLGYHEQYF
>NA|TRBJ1-2|TRBV15|NA
TGTGCCACCAGCAGAGCGGGAGGGCGCGGAGGCTACACCTTC
CATSRAGGRGGYTF
>TRBD2|TRBJ2-7|TRBV11-2|NA
TGTGCCAGCAGCTTAGATCTGGGGGGGTACGAGCAGTACTTC
CASSLDLGGYEQYF
>NA|TRBJ2-2|TRBV2|NA
TGTGCCAGCAGGAGAGAGGGACAAAACACCGGGGAGCTGTTTTTT
CASRREGQNTGELFF
>TRBD2|TRBJ2-3|TRBV11-2|NA
TGTGCCAGCAGGGACCTCGCGGGAGCGTCAGATACGCAGTATTTT
CASRDLAGASDTQYF
>NA|TRBJ2-1|TRBV2|NA
TGTGCCAGCAATCGTGGACAGCTAGCGGAACATGAGCAGTTCTTC
CASNRGQLAEHEQFF
>NA|TRBJ2-5|TRBV30|NA
TGTGCCTGGAGTGCATCGGGGGAGACCCAGTACTTC
CAWSASGETQYF
>NA|TRBJ1-5|TRBV5-6|NA
TGTGCCAGCAGCTTGTGGTCAGGGAACCGCCAGCCCCAGCATTTT
CASSLWSGNRQPQHF
>NA|TRBJ1-1|TRBV5-1|NA
TGCGCCAGCAGCTTAAAGTCGGTGGCAGGGGTGAACACTGAAGCTTTCTTT
CASSLKSVAGVNTEAFF
>NA|TRBJ2-3|TRBV5-1|NA
TGCGCCAGCAGCTTGGAACGGGAGTTAAAGCAAGATTTT
CASSLERELKQDF
>TRBD2|TRBJ2-5|TRBV4-3|NA
TGCGCCAGCAGCTCGCGACTAGCGGGGGGGGCAGAGACCCAGTACTTC
CASSSRLAGGAETQYF
>TRBD2|TRBJ2-7|TRBV5-4|NA
TGTGCCAGCAGCACCTTCCGGGGGGAGGAACTCGAGCAGTACTTC
CASSTFRGEELEQYF
>NA|TRBJ2-7|TRBV4-2|NA
TGTGCCAGCAGCCAAGGGACAGCGGGCGAGCAGTACTTC
CASSQGTAGEQYF
>TRBD2|TRBJ2-7|TRBV28|NA
TGTGCCAGCAGTTCCATATATTCCCCGGGGCTAGCGGGGGACTACGAGCAGTACTTC
CASSSIYSPGLAGDYEQYF